This T cell receptor beta chain was sequenced in a study of PD-1 blockade in classical Hodgkin lymphoma. Each and every patient relapsed after autologous stem cell transplantation, and patients got differing brentuximab vedotin exposure. Best response was recorded as complete response, partial response or progressive disease. Study-level points and caveats: Compared with baseline, CD4+ but not CD8+ TCR diversity had risen significantly by C4D1. Nivolumab starters within 1 year of ASCT were excluded. Newly diagnosed patients reportedly had lower baseline TCR diversity than healthy donors.

Method: immunoSEQ multiplex PCR; TCRdb's copy keeps in-frame clones and lacks some. The sample lists about 46,000 clones, 73% occurring once. In regard to this clone: The target antigen is unknown. At the DNA level, this CDR3 is encoded by other sequences in the same sample as well.

The V and J ends lost 0 bases and 4 bases respectively, with 10 bases between them. The CDR3 covers 14 residues. The V gene's germline CDR1 is SGHRS and CDR2 YFSETQ. V and J are TRBV5-1 and TRBJ2-5; D may be TRBD1 (7 bases). The sequence came from a human donor with classical Hodgkin lymphoma. The starting material was peripheral blood mononuclear cells (PBMCs), obtained at baseline. Here the CDR3 reads CASSLGQGGETQYF. The CDR3 coding sequence is TGCGCCAGCAGCTTGGGGCAGGGGGGAGAGACCCAGTACTTC.